The next 26 T cell receptor beta chains were all read from a single sample in a study of T cell repertoires in cytomegalovirus infection. The antigens these receptors bind are not known. TCRdb re-analysed the reads in MiXCR, keeping a single row per CDR3 protein. The sample holds about 830,000 distinct CDR3 sequences, about 33% seen once. The starting material was cultured CD8+ T cells from PBMCs, obtained from culture after CMV antigen stimulation. These receptors originate from a human donor in good health (CMV status not recorded). Some clones in this sample may be carry-over from other donors' samples.

This clonotype showed up just a few times. The CDR3 sequence is CASTTAEVLHGYTF. The CDR3, as DNA: TGTGCCAGCACGACGGCTGAGGTACTGCATGGCTACACCTTC. The chain uses TRBV6-6 and TRBJ1-2; D is ambiguous. The V and J ends lost 7 bases and 6 bases respectively, with 18 bases between them. Germline lookup yields CDR1 MNHNY and CDR2 SVGAGI (reference sequence). The CDR3 sequence is 14 residues long.

The rearrangement links TRBV12-3 or TRBV12-4 to TRBJ2-1; TRBD1 matches 9 bases. Unmatched junction bases numbered 10, after V lost 6 bases and J lost 7 bases. The CDR3 totals 15 residues. In DNA form, the CDR3 reads TGTGCCAGCAGCCCGACAGGGGGAACTACGAATGAGCAGTTCTTC. Encoded protein: CASSPTGGTTNEQFF.

The CDR3 here is CATSPQGAFYKSETQYF. The CDR3 DNA sequence: TGTGCCACCTCCCCACAGGGGGCGTTCTATAAAAGTGAGACCCAGTACTTC. This chain joins TRBV19 and TRBJ2-5, with 9 bases lining up with TRBD1. From germline, CDR1 is LNHDA and CDR2 SQIVND (reference sequence). The CDR3 covers 17 residues. Unmatched junction bases numbered 20, after V lost 10 bases and J lost 5 bases. Supplemented by reference TRBV19 and TRBJ2-5, the full variable domain reads DGGITQSPKYLFRKEGQNVTLSCEQNLNHDAMYWYRQDPGQGLRLIYYSQIVNDFQKGDIAEGYSVSREKKESFPLTVTSAQKNPTAFYLCATSPQGAFYKSETQYFGPGTRLLVL.

This chain uses TRBV4-1 with TRBJ1-6; no definite D call. V lost 0 bases to trimming and J lost 6 bases, with 12 bases between them. Per germline, CDR1 MGHRA and CDR2 YSYEKL. The CDR3 is 16 amino acids. The chain's CDR3 is CASSQDETKVNSPLHF. The CDR3 nucleotides are TGCGCCAGCAGCCAAGATGAGACAAAGGTTAATTCACCCCTCCACTTT.

This clonotype has ten or more counts. This chain uses TRBV7-4 with TRBJ1-5; possible D gene TRBD1, 5 bases. CDR1 is SGHVT and CDR2 is SQSDAQ in the germline V gene. The V gene lost 5 bases and the J gene lost 0 bases, with 23 bases spanning the gap. The CDR3 has 19 amino acids. The CDR3 here is CASSGHRVWGRDSNQPQHF. DNA for the CDR3: TGTGCCAGCAGCGGCCATCGCGTATGGGGCCGAGATAGCAATCAGCCCCAGCATTTT.

This clonotype was found a few times. This chain joins TRBV12-3 or TRBV12-4 and TRBJ2-1; 12 bases match TRBD2. V lost 5 bases to trimming and J lost 9 bases; unmatched junction nucleotides: 8. This CDR3 has 15 amino acids. The CDR3 is CASSPGTSGFIEQFF. CDR3 nucleotides: TGTGCCAGCAGTCCCGGGACTAGCGGGTTCATTGAGCAGTTCTTC.

This clonotype was counted a few times. The chain links TRBV27 to TRBJ2-3; a weak D match, TRBD1 (6 bases). Germline V gene data show CDR1 as MNHEY and CDR2 as SMNVEV (reference sequence). V gave up 5 bases and J gave up 0 bases, with 15 bases separating them. The CDR3 is 16 residues long. This CDR3 is CASSPGQRRSTDTQYF. CDR3 nucleotides: TGTGCCAGCAGTCCCGGACAGCGTCGTAGCACAGATACGCAGTATTTT.

This chain links TRBV13 with TRBJ2-1; tentatively, D is TRBD1 or TRBD2 (5 bases each). This CDR3 has 17 residues. Germline loops: CDR1 PRHDT, CDR2 FYEKMQ (reference sequence). V lost 2 bases to trimming and J lost 4 bases, with 18 bases between them. The DNA of the CDR3 is TGTGCCAGCAGCTTAAAGAGGACCTCTGGGGGTTACAATGAGCAGTTCTTC. Translation gives CASSLKRTSGGYNEQFF.

The genes are TRBV4-3 and TRBJ1-5; tentatively, D is TRBD1 (5 bases). The CDR3 extends over 15 amino acids. Germline V CDR1 and CDR2: LGHNA, YSLEER. V dropped 1 base and J dropped 2 bases, with 9 bases sitting between them. As DNA, the CDR3 is TGCGCCAGCAGCCAAGTGAGGGGTGGCAATCAGCCCCAGCATTTT. It codes for CASSQVRGGNQPQHF.

The chain recombines TRBV7-9 with TRBJ2-1; tentatively, D is TRBD1 (6 bases). In germline, CDR1 is SEHNR, CDR2 FQNEAQ (reference sequence). Trimming took 3 bases from V and 8 from J, leaving 17 bases between them. The CDR3 runs 15 residues. DNA of the CDR3: TGTGCCAGCAGCTTGAGGGGGAGAGCAATGGATGAGCAGTTCTTC. This gives the protein CASSLRGRAMDEQFF.

The CDR3 protein is CASSSLAILAKNIQYF. The DNA for the CDR3 is TGTGCCAGCAGTTCCCTAGCGATACTAGCCAAAAACATTCAGTACTTC. The V call is TRBV27, the J call TRBJ2-4, with D tentatively TRBD2 (6 bases). V gave up 4 bases and J gave up 0 bases, with 13 bases separating them. The CDR3 has 16 amino acids. Germline V gene data show CDR1 as MNHEY and CDR2 as SMNVEV (reference sequence).

The V and J genes are TRBV15 and TRBJ1-1; TRBD1 agrees at 7 bases. CDR1 is LNHNV and CDR2 is YYDKDF in the germline V gene (reference sequence). The CDR3 covers 15 residues. Trimming took 3 bases from V and 3 from J; bases not matched to a gene: 7. The CDR3 DNA sequence: TGTGCCACCAGCAGTCTTCAGGGGGGGGACACTGAAGCTTTCTTT. It yields the protein CATSSLQGGDTEAFF.

The gene calls are TRBV12-3 or TRBV12-4 and TRBJ2-7, with 7 bases fitting TRBD1. V was clipped by 4 bases and J by 7 bases; unmatched bases: 10. This CDR3 is built from 14 residues. CDR3 sequence: CASSSFTGQEEQYF. For the CDR3, the DNA is TGTGCCAGCAGTTCCTTCACCGGACAGGAGGAGCAGTACTTC.

This clonotype was seen more than once but under ten times. V is TRBV19 and J is TRBJ2-1, with unresolved D. CDR3 length: 15 amino acids. Germline V CDR1 and CDR2: LNHDA, SQIVND (reference sequence). V shed 5 bases and J shed 1 base, with 12 bases lying between them. The CDR3 nucleotides read TGTGCCAGTAGTGAGCGCACCCGGTCCTACAATGAGCAGTTCTTC. Translation gives CASSERTRSYNEQFF.

The V and J genes are TRBV27 and TRBJ2-3, with D perhaps TRBD2 (5 bases). Trimming left V 11 bases short and J 4 bases short, with 19 bases between. Germline CDR1 reads MNHEY; CDR2 reads SMNVEV (reference sequence). CDR3 length: 14 amino acids. CDR3 region: CAGKILGFADTQYF. The CDR3 DNA is TGTGCCGGCAAAATACTAGGTTTTGCAGATACGCAGTATTTT.

The chain uses TRBV20-1 and TRBJ1-1, with D unclear. The CDR3 consists of 13 residues. Germline CDR1 DFQATT, CDR2 SNEGSKA (reference sequence). Between the trimmed V and J ends, which lost 6 bases and 3 bases, there was a span of 14 bases. The CDR3 DNA is TGCAGTGCCCGACCGATGCGGGACACTGAAGCTTTCTTT. It specifies CSARPMRDTEAFF.

The rearrangement links TRBV12-3 or TRBV12-4 to TRBJ1-1; D gene unclear. This CDR3 region has 13 residues. Trimming removed 7 bases from V and 6 bases from J, with 15 bases in between. CDR3 sequence: CASTNGIKAEAFF. For the CDR3, the DNA is TGTGCCAGCACCAACGGGATCAAGGCTGAAGCTTTCTTT.

Remarks on this clonotype: The junction departs from the called germline gene at one end, perhaps through a read error. The chain joins TRBV7-6 to TRBJ1-2; 11 bases align to TRBD1. From germline, CDR1 is SGHVS and CDR2 FNYEAQ. The CDR3 is 15 residues long. CDR3 sequence reads: CTSSPRTGGDYGYTF. DNA for the CDR3: TGTACCAGCAGCCCCAGGACAGGGGGCGACTATGGCTACACCTTC.

This clonotype was found once. CDR3 amino acids: CASSLFPGGPETQYF. The CDR3 DNA sequence: TGTGCCAGCAGTTTATTCCCGGGAGGGCCAGAGACCCAGTACTTC. The chain carries TRBV27 and TRBJ2-5, with 8 bases aligning to TRBD2. The CDR3 sequence is 15 residues long. The germline gives CDR1 MNHEY, CDR2 SMNVEV (reference sequence). The V gene end was trimmed by 1 base and the J gene end by 4 bases; junction bases not matched to a gene: 5.

V gene TRBV4-2 combines with J gene TRBJ1-1; D is unclear. This CDR3 region has 13 residues. Germline V gives CDR1 LGHNA, CDR2 YNFKEQ. Between the trimmed V and J ends, which lost 0 bases and 4 bases, there was a span of 6 bases. CDR3 loop: CASSQEWVTEAFF. Written as DNA, the CDR3 is TGTGCCAGCAGCCAAGAATGGGTCACTGAAGCTTTCTTT.

This clonotype was found a few times. CDR3 bases: TGCGCCAGCAGTGAGAACGCCAGGAGGGCGAACGAGCAGTACTTC. Residues: CASSENARRANEQYF. The V and J genes are TRBV10-2 and TRBJ2-7; D may be TRBD2 (6 bases). The V and J ends lost 2 bases and 5 bases respectively, with 16 bases between them. Per the germline V gene, CDR1 is WSHSY and CDR2 is SAAADI. This CDR3 is built from 15 residues.

This clonotype was counted only a few times. The chain couples TRBV7-9 to TRBJ1-2; D call uncertain. The CDR3 is 18 residues long. Germline CDR1 reads SEHNR; CDR2 reads FQNEAQ (reference sequence). Between the trimmed V and J ends, which lost 1 base and 7 bases, there was a span of 25 bases. CDR3 DNA: TGTGCCAGCAGCTTAGGGGTTCCTCGAGGCCACGGCGGGAGTGGCTACACCTTC. Translated, it gives CASSLGVPRGHGGSGYTF.

This clonotype was counted a few times. This chain links TRBV27 with TRBJ1-6, with D tentatively TRBD1 (5 bases). CDR3 length: 13 amino acids. Between the trimmed V and J ends, which lost 5 bases and 9 bases, there was a span of 11 bases. Germline CDR1 is MNHEY and CDR2 is SMNVEV (reference sequence). CDR3 sequence reads: CASSLVRGSPLHF. The CDR3, as DNA: TGTGCCAGCAGTCTAGTTAGGGGTTCACCCCTCCACTTT.

Ten or more counts support this clonotype. One end of the junction fails to match germline, which may point to a read error. This chain uses TRBV12-3 or TRBV12-4 with TRBJ1-2; D unresolved. The CDR3 has 10 amino acids. The DNA of the CDR3 is TGTGCCAGCAGCTTAGGAGGCTACACCTTC. Protein product: CASSLGGYTF.

This clonotype showed up just a few times. The chain combines TRBV11-1 with TRBJ2-7; 7 bases align to TRBD2. This CDR3 comprises 18 residues. The germline CDR1 and CDR2 sequences are SGHAT and FQDESV (reference sequence). The V and J ends lost 4 bases and 3 bases, in that order; junction bases with no gene match: 18. The CDR3 sequence: CASSWGRIGSGDLYEQYV. For the CDR3, the DNA is TGTGCCAGCAGCTGGGGTCGCATCGGGAGCGGGGACCTCTACGAGCAGTACGTC.

The chain combines TRBV27 with TRBJ1-2; D might be TRBD1 (6 bases). The V gene's germline CDR1 is MNHEY and CDR2 SMNVEV (reference sequence). With 0 bases removed from V and 4 bases from J, the gap between germline ends came to 9 bases. The CDR3 totals 14 residues. Written as DNA, the CDR3 is TGTGCCAGCAGTTTATCGAGGACAGCCTATGGCTACACCTTC. The encoded protein is CASSLSRTAYGYTF.